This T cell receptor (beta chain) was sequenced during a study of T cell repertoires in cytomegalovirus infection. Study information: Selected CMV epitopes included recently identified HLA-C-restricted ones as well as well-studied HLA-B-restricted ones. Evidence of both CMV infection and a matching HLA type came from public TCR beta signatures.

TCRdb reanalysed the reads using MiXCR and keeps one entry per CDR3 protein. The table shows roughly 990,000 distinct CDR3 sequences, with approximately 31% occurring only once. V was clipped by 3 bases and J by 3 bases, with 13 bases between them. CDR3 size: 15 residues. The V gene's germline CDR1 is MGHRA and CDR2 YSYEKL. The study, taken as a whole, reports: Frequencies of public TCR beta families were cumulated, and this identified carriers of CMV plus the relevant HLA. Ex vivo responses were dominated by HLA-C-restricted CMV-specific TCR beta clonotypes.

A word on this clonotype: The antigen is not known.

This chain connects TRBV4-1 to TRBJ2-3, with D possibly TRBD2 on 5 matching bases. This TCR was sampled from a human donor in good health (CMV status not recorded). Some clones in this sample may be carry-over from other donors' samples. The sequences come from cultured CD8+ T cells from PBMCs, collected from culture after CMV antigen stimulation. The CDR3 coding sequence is TGCGCCAGCAGCCAGGGGAGAATAGAAACAGATACGCAGTATTTT. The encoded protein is CASSQGRIETDTQYF.